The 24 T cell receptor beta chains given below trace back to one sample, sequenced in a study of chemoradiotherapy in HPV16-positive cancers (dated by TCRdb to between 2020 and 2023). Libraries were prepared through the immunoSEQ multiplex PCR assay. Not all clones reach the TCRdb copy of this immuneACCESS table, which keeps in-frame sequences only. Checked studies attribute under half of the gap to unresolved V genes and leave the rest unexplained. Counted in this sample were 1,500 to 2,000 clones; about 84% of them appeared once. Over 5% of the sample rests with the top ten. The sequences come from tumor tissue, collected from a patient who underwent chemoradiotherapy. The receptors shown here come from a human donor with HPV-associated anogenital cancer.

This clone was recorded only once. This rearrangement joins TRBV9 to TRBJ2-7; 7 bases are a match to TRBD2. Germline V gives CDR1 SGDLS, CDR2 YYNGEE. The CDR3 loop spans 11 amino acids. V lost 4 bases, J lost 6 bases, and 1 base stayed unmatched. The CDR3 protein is CASSRTSEQYF. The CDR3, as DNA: TGTGCCAGCAGCCGGACTAGCGAGCAGTACTTC.

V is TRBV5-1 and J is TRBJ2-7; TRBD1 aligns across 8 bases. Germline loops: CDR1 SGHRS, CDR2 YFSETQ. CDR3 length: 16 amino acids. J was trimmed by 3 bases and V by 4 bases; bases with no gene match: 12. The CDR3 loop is CASSPSPGQGDYEQYF. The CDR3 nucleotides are TGCGCCAGCAGCCCCTCCCCTGGACAGGGCGACTACGAGCAGTACTTC.

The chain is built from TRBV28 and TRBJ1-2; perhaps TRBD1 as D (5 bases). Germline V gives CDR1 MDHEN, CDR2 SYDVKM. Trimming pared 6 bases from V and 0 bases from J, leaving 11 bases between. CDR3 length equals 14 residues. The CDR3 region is CASSPGRSNYGYTF. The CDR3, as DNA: TGTGCCAGCAGCCCAGGGAGATCTAACTATGGCTACACCTTC.

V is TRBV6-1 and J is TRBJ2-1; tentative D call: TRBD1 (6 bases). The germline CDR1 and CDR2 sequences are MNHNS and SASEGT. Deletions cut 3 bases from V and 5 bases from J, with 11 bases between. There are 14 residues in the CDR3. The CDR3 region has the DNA TGTGCCAGCAGTGACCCGACAGGAAACAATGAGCAGTTCTTC. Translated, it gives CASSDPTGNNEQFF.

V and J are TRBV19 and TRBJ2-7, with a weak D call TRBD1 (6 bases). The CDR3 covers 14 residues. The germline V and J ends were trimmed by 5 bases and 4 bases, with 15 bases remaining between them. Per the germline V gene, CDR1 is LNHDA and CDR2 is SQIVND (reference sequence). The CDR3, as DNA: TGTGCCAGTAGTCCCCGCGGACAGTTATACGAGCAGTACTTC. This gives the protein CASSPRGQLYEQYF.

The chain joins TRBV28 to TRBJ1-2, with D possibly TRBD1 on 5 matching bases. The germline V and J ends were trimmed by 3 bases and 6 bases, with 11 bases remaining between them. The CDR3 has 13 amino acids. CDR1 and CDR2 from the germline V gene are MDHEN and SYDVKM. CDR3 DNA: TGTGCCAGCAGTTTTGCAGGGCAAGATGGCTACACCTTC. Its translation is CASSFAGQDGYTF.

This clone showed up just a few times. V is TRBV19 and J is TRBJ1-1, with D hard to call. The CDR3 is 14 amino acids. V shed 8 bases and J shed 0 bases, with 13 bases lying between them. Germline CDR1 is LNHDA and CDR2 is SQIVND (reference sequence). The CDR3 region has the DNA TGTGCCAGTGGGGAAAGAATCATGAACACTGAAGCTTTCTTT. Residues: CASGERIMNTEAFF. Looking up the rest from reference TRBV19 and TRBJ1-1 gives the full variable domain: DGGITQSPKYLFRKEGQNVTLSCEQNLNHDAMYWYRQDPGQGLRLIYYSQIVNDFQKGDIAEGYSVSREKKESFPLTVTSAQKNPTAFYLCASGERIMNTEAFFGQGTRLTVV.

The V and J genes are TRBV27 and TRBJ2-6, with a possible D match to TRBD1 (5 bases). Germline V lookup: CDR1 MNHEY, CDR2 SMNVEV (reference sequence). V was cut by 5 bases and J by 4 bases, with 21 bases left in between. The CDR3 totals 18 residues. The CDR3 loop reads CASSLLKSGSSGANVLTF. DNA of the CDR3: TGTGCCAGCAGTCTCCTGAAATCAGGGTCCTCCGGGGCCAACGTCCTGACTTTC.

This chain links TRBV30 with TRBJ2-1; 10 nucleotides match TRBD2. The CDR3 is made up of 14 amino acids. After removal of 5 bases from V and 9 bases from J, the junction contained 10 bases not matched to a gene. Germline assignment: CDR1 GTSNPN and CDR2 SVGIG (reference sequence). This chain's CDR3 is CAWVQLAGEVEQFF. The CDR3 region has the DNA TGTGCCTGGGTCCAGCTAGCGGGAGAGGTTGAGCAGTTCTTC.

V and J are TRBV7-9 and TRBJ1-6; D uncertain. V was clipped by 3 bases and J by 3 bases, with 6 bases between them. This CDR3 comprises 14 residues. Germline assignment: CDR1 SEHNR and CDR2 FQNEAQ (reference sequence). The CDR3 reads CASSLSSYNSPLHF. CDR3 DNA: TGTGCCAGCAGCTTGAGTAGCTATAATTCACCCCTCCACTTT.

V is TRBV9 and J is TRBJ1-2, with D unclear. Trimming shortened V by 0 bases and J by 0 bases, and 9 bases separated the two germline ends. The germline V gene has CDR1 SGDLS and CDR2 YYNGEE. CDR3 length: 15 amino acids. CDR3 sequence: CASSVAAVSNYGYTF. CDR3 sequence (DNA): TGTGCCAGCAGCGTAGCTGCAGTCTCTAACTATGGCTACACCTTC.

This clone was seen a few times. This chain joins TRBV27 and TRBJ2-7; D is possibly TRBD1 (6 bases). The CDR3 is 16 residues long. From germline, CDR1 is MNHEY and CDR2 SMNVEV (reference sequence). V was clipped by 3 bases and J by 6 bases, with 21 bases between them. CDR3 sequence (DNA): TGTGCCAGCAGTTTGTCCCTATCTAATAGGGGGACCGAGCAGTACTTC. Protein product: CASSLSLSNRGTEQYF.

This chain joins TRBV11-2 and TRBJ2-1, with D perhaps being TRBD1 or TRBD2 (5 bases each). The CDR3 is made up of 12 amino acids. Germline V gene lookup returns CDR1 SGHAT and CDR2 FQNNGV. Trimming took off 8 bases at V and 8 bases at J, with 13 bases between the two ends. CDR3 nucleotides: TGTGCCAGCGAGGGGAACTTCGATGAGCAGTTCTTC. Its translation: CASEGNFDEQFF.

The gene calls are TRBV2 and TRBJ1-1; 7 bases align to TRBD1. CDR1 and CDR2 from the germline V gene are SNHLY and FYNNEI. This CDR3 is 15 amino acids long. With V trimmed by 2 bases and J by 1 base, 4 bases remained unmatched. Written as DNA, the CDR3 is TGTGCCAGCAGTGAACAGGGGGGGGCGAACACTGAAGCTTTCTTT. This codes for CASSEQGGANTEAFF.

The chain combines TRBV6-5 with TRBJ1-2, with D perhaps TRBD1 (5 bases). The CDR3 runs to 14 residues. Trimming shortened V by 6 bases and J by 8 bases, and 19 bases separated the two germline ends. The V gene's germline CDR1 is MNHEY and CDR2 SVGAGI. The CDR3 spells CASRPGTAFQGYTF. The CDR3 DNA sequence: TGTGCCAGCAGACCCGGGACCGCCTTTCAGGGCTACACCTTC.

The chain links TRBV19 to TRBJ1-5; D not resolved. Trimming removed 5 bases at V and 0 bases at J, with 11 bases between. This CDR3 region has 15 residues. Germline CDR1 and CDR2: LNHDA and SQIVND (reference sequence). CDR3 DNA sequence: TGTGCCAGTAGTTTGAGGACCGATAGCAATCAGCCCCAGCATTTT. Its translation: CASSLRTDSNQPQHF.

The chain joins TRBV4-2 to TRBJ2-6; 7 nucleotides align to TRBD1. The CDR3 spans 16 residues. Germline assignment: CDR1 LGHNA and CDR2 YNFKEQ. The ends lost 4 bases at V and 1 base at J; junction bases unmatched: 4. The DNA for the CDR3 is TGTGCCAGCAGCCCTTCGACAGGGTCTGGGGCCAACGTCCTGACTTTC. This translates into CASSPSTGSGANVLTF.

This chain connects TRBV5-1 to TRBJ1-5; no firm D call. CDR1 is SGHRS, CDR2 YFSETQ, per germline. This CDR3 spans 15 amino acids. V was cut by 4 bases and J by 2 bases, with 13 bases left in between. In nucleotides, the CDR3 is TGCGCCAGCAGCCCGGGCCTTACCCGCAATCAGCCCCAGCATTTT. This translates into CASSPGLTRNQPQHF.

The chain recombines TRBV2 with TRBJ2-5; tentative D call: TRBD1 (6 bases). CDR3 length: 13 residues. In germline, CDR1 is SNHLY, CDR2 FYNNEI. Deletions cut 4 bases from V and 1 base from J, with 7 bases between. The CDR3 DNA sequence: TGTGCCAGCAGTGGGGGGCTCCAAGAGACCCAGTACTTC. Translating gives CASSGGLQETQYF.

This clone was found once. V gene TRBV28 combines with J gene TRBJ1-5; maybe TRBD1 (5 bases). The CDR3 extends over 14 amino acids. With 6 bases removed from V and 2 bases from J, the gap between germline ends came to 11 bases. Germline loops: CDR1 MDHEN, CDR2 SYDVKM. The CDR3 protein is CASRRQRGNQPQHF. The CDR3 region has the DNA TGTGCCAGCAGGAGACAGAGAGGCAATCAGCCCCAGCATTTT.

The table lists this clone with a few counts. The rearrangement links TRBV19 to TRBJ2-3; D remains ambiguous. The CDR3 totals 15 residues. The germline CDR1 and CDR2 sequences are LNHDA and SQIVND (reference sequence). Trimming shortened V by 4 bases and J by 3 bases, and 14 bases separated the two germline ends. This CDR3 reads CASSNSWATTDTQYF. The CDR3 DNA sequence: TGTGCCAGTAGTAACTCCTGGGCAACGACAGATACGCAGTATTTT.

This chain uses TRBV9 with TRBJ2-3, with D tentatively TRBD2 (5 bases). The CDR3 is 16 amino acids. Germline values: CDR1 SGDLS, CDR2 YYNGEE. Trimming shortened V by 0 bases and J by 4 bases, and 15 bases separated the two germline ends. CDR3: CASSVARTRDADTQYF. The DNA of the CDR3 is TGTGCCAGCAGCGTAGCTCGGACGAGGGATGCAGATACGCAGTATTTT.

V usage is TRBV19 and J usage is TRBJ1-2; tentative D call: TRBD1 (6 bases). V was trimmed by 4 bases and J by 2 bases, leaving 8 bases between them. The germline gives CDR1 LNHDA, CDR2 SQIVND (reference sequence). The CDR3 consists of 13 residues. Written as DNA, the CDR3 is TGTGCCAGTAGTAGGGACACCAACTATGGCTACACCTTC. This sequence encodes CASSRDTNYGYTF.

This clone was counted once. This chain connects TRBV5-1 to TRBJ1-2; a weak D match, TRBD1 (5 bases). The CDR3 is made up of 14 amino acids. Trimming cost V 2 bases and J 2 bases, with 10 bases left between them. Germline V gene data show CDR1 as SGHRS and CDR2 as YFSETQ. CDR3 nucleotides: TGCGCCAGCAGCTTAGAAGGGGCGAACTATGGCTACACCTTC. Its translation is CASSLEGANYGYTF.